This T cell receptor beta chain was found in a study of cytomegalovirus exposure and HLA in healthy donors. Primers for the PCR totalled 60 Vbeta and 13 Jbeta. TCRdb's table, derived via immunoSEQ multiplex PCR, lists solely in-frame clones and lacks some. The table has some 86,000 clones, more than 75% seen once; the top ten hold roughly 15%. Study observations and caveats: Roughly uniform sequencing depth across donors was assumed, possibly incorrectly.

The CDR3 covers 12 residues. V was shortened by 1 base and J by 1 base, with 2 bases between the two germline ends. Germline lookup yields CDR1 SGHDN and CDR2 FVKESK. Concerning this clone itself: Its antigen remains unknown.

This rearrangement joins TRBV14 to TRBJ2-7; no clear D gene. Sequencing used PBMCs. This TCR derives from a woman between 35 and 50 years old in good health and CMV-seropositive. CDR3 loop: CASSQVSYEQYF. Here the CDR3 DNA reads TGTGCCAGCAGCCAAGTATCCTACGAGCAGTACTTC.